The following is a TCR beta chain sequence with its context. Its antigen remains unidentified. V shed 5 bases, J shed 6 bases, and the junction held 16 bases outside the gene matches. This CDR3 region has 16 residues. Germline V gene data show CDR1 as DFQATT and CDR2 as SNEGSKA (reference sequence). This sample stems from a study of response to subunit inactivated influenza vaccine. TCRdb reanalysed the RT-PCR reads using MiXCR and keeps one entry per CDR3 protein. The sample contains fewer than 700,000 distinct CDR3 sequences, about an eighth of which appear only once. General observations from the study: The authors suggested that every seasonal influenza vaccination recruits few new T cells.

This TCR was sampled from a man aged 50 to 59 who received an inactivated influenza vaccine. Sequences were derived from PBMCs from blood, sampled roughly 6 weeks after vaccination. The rearrangement links TRBV20-1 to TRBJ2-7, with 10 bases matching TRBD2. CDR3 sequence reads: CSASSPLAGAGVEQYF. As DNA, the CDR3 is TGCAGTGCTTCTTCACCCCTAGCGGGAGCTGGGGTCGAGCAGTACTTC.